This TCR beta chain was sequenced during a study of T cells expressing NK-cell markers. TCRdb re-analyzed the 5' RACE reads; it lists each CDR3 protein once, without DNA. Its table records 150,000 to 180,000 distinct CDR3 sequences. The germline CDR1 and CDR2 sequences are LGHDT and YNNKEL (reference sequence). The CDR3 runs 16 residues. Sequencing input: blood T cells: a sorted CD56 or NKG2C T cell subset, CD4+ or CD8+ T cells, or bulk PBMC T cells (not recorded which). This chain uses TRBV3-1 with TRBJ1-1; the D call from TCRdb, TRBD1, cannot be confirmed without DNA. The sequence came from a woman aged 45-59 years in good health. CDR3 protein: CASSPRQGTMNTEAFF.